One and the same sample provided the 19 T cell receptor beta chains below, sequenced in a study of T cell repertoires in cytomegalovirus infection. From the reads, TCRdb called clonotypes with MiXCR, one entry per CDR3 protein. The table lists 700,000 to 900,000 distinct CDR3 sequences, 25% to 35% of them singletons. Which antigens these TCRs recognize remains unknown. The sequencing used cultured CD8+ T cells from PBMCs, collected from culture after CMV antigen stimulation. The receptor source for this set is a human donor in good health (CMV status not recorded). Some clones in this sample may be carry-over from other donors' samples.

This clonotype was seen at least ten times. The V and J genes are TRBV4-1 and TRBJ2-7, with a possible D match to TRBD1 (6 bases). Germline assignment: CDR1 MGHRA and CDR2 YSYEKL. V gave up 0 bases and J gave up 6 bases, with 15 bases separating them. The CDR3 runs 15 residues. The CDR3 protein is CASSQDWGLAAEQYF. CDR3 sequence (DNA): TGCGCCAGCAGCCAAGATTGGGGGCTAGCAGCCGAGCAGTACTTC.

This clonotype turned up a few times. This rearrangement joins TRBV19 to TRBJ2-1; weak D call: TRBD2 (9 bases). The germline V gene encodes CDR1 LNHDA and CDR2 SQIVND (reference sequence). There are 17 residues in the CDR3. Trimming stripped 5 bases from V and 2 bases from J, with 19 bases between. CDR3 protein: CASSAQGAGGAYNEQFF. The CDR3 DNA reads TGTGCCAGTAGTGCCCAGGGGGCGGGGGGGGCCTACAATGAGCAGTTCTTC. Using reference TRBV19 and TRBJ2-1 for the parts outside the CDR3, the full variable domain is DGGITQSPKYLFRKEGQNVTLSCEQNLNHDAMYWYRQDPGQGLRLIYYSQIVNDFQKGDIAEGYSVSREKKESFPLTVTSAQKNPTAFYLCASSAQGAGGAYNEQFFGPGTRLTVL.

The CDR3 nucleotides are TGTGCCAGCAGTTCTCGGACAGGGGAGGGCTACACCTTC. It is translated as CASSSRTGEGYTF. The chain has TRBV6-5 and TRBJ1-2; 9 bases are a match to TRBD1. V was pared by 4 bases and J by 8 bases, with 5 bases of the junction left unmatched. CDR1 is MNHEY, CDR2 SVGAGI, per germline. This CDR3 is 13 amino acids long.

This clonotype occurred a few times. V usage is TRBV10-3 and J usage is TRBJ2-6; the D is unclear. The CDR3 totals 14 residues. Germline V gene sequence: CDR1 ENHRY, CDR2 SYGVKD. Trimming cost V 4 bases and J 1 base, with 5 bases left between them. The CDR3 spells CAISGGSGANVLTF. Written as DNA, the CDR3 is TGTGCCATCAGTGGCGGTTCTGGGGCCAACGTCCTGACTTTC.

With regard to this clonotype: This clone may be a read error of a much larger clone one base away. The chain is built from TRBV24-1 and TRBJ2-3; D is perhaps TRBD1 (6 bases). This CDR3 is built from 13 residues. Germline CDR1 and CDR2: KGHDR and SFDVKD. Trimming cost V 6 bases and J 0 bases, with 6 bases left between them. Here the CDR3 DNA reads TGTGCCACCAGTACAGGGAGCACAGATACGCAGTATTTT. The encoded protein is CATSTGSTDTQYF.

The rearrangement uses TRBV7-6 and TRBJ1-1; 10 nucleotides line up with TRBD1. The CDR3 consists of 16 residues. Germline V gene sequence: CDR1 SGHVS, CDR2 FNYEAQ. V dropped 5 bases and J dropped 6; count of bases not matched to a gene: 12. CDR3 region: CASSVTSGQGFAEAFF. DNA for the CDR3: TGTGCCAGCAGCGTAACTTCGGGACAGGGGTTCGCTGAAGCTTTCTTT.

The CDR3 DNA is TGTGCCAGCAGTTACGGTTGGGGCGCGGAGGCTTTCTTT. Protein product: CASSYGWGAEAFF. J is TRBJ1-1 and V is TRBV27, with D tentatively TRBD1 (5 bases). CDR1 MNHEY and CDR2 SMNVEV come from the germline V gene (reference sequence). V was trimmed by 4 bases and J by 11 bases, leaving 17 bases between them. This CDR3 has 13 residues.

In this sample, this clonotype turned up a few times. The chain couples TRBV27 to TRBJ1-1; D gene ambiguous. The CDR3 contains 15 residues. Trimming stripped 2 bases from V and 1 base from J, with 11 bases between. CDR1 and CDR2 (germline): MNHEY, SMNVEV (reference sequence). In DNA form, the CDR3 reads TGTGCCAGCAGTTTAGTATCCGACACGAACACTGAAGCTTTCTTT. Its protein product is CASSLVSDTNTEAFF.

The chain combines TRBV7-4 with TRBJ1-4; D unresolved. CDR1 SGHVT and CDR2 SQSDAQ come from the germline V gene. V was clipped by 3 bases and J by 8 bases, with 13 bases between them. The CDR3 has 14 residues. Here the CDR3 DNA reads TGTGCCAGCAGCTTCGTGGGGTTTGAGGAAAAACTGTTTTTT. Protein product: CASSFVGFEEKLFF.

This clonotype was counted between two and nine times. The J gene is TRBJ2-1, the V gene TRBV7-2; D tentatively reads TRBD1 or TRBD2 (7 bases each). The germline V gene encodes CDR1 SGHTA and CDR2 FQGNSA. This CDR3 has 13 residues. The CDR3 loop is CAIRGGLYNEQFF. The CDR3, as DNA: TGTGCGATCAGGGGGGGGTTATACAATGAGCAGTTCTTC.

Here the CDR3 DNA reads TGTGCCAGTAGTATTTGGGGAGGGAATGAGCAGTTCTTC. Translating gives CASSIWGGNEQFF. The rearrangement uses TRBV19 and TRBJ2-1; 7 nucleotides match TRBD2. CDR3 size: 13 residues. Germline V gene lookup returns CDR1 LNHDA and CDR2 SQIVND (reference sequence). V trimming: 3 bases; J trimming: 7 bases; junction bases outside the gene matches: 3.

At least ten counts were recorded for this clonotype. The V call is TRBV6-5, the J call TRBJ2-1; 8 bases fit TRBD1. J lost 8 bases, V lost 2 bases, and 11 bases had no gene match. From germline, CDR1 is MNHEY and CDR2 SVGAGI. The CDR3 sequence is 16 residues long. As DNA, the CDR3 is TGTGCCAGCAGTTACGCTGACCGGACAGGGAGGTATGAGCAGTTCTTC. Translated, it gives CASSYADRTGRYEQFF.

This chain connects TRBV7-8 to TRBJ2-7; TRBD2 matches 15 bases. Trimming cost V 5 bases and J 0 bases; bases outside gene matches: 5. CDR3 length: 17 amino acids. Germline assignment: CDR1 SGHVS and CDR2 FQNEAQ. The CDR3: CASSRTSGGARSYEQYF. The DNA of the CDR3 is TGTGCCAGCAGCCGGACTAGCGGGGGGGCCCGCTCCTACGAGCAGTACTTC.

In this sample, this clonotype turned up a few times. The rearrangement links TRBV4-1 to TRBJ2-2; 7 nucleotides line up with TRBD1. CDR3 size: 17 residues. In germline, CDR1 is MGHRA, CDR2 YSYEKL. The trim removed 4 bases at V and 4 bases at J, leaving 12 bases unmatched. CDR3 loop: CASSLVLDRDSTGELFF. The DNA of the CDR3 is TGCGCCAGCAGCCTAGTCCTTGACAGGGATAGCACCGGGGAGCTGTTTTTT.

This clonotype has ten or more counts. The chain links TRBV7-6 to TRBJ1-4; D is possibly TRBD1 (5 bases). This CDR3 is built from 17 residues. Germline assignment: CDR1 SGHVS and CDR2 FNYEAQ. Trimming pared 0 bases from V and 0 bases from J, leaving 11 bases between. The CDR3 reads CASSLAGAISTNEKLFF. Here the CDR3 DNA reads TGTGCCAGCAGCTTAGCAGGGGCGATCTCAACTAATGAAAAACTGTTTTTT. The full variable domain, rest sourced from reference TRBV7-6 and TRBJ1-4, is GAGVSQSPRYKVTKRGQDVALRCDPISGHVSLYWYRQALGQGPEFLTYFNYEAQQDKSGLPNDRFSAERPEGSISTLTIQRTEQRDSAMYRCASSLAGAISTNEKLFFGSGTQLSVL.

Many counts were recorded for this clonotype. The chain links TRBV7-9 to TRBJ2-5; 10 bases fit TRBD1. J lost 4 bases, V lost 5 bases, and 10 bases had no gene match. The CDR3 spans 16 residues. Germline assignment: CDR1 SEHNR and CDR2 FQNEAQ (reference sequence). CDR3 loop: CASSLRTGGTGETQYF. The CDR3 DNA is TGTGCCAGCAGCCTTCGGACAGGGGGGACCGGAGAGACCCAGTACTTC.

The V call is TRBV4-1, the J call TRBJ1-5; weak D call: TRBD1 (5 bases). Germline CDR1 is MGHRA and CDR2 is YSYEKL. With 4 bases removed from V and 7 bases from J, the gap between germline ends came to 14 bases. This CDR3 contains 14 residues. The CDR3 sequence: CASSPLQGRQPQHF. The CDR3 region has the DNA TGCGCCAGCAGCCCTCTTCAGGGTCGGCAGCCCCAGCATTTT.

This clonotype was counted a few times. This chain joins TRBV2 and TRBJ2-1; 8 bases map to TRBD1. The CDR3 extends over 15 amino acids. In germline, CDR1 is SNHLY, CDR2 FYNNEI. Losses at the gene ends were 4 bases for V and 0 bases for J; bases not matched to a gene: 2. The CDR3 DNA reads as TGTGCCAGCAGTGGACAGGGGACCTCCTACAATGAGCAGTTCTTC. Amino acid sequence: CASSGQGTSYNEQFF.

The chain has TRBV12-3 or TRBV12-4 and TRBJ1-1, with D possibly matching TRBD1 (5 bases). V dropped 3 bases and J dropped 1 base, with 24 bases sitting between them. This CDR3 has 19 residues. DNA of the CDR3: TGTGCCAGCAGTTTTTTTCCCGACCCCCGGCAGGACACGAACACTGAAGCTTTCTTT. It encodes CASSFFPDPRQDTNTEAFF.